The clone carrying this T cell receptor (beta chain) is termed medium-sized. From blood, about 250-500 ng of genomic DNA served as TRB template. TRB rearrangements were amplified by multiplex PCR with BIOMED2 TRB-A/B primers. TCRdb passed the multiplex PCR reads through MiXCR, listing each CDR3 protein once. The sample has some 1,400 distinct CDR3 sequences, around 25% seen once. Trimming removed 1 base at V and 3 bases at J, with 13 bases between. Germline-derived CDR1 and CDR2 are MNHNS and SASEGT. CDR3 length: 15 residues. The data are from a study of T and B cells in COVID-19 patients. The chain recombines TRBV6-1 with TRBJ2-7; D is uncertain. This receptor was taken from a human donor with active COVID-19. The sample comprised blood. CDR3 coding DNA: TGTGCCAGCAGTGAAGTCGAAAACAGATACTACGAGCAGTACTTC. Translation: CASSEVENRYYEQYF.